These 30 T cell receptor beta chains originate from one sample sequenced in a study of blood T cells in healthy people across ages. The authors ran a second PCR of about 7 to 11 cycles using a sample-barcoded 5' primer and a J-beta primer mix. From the 5' RACE reads, TCRdb called clonotypes with MiXCR, one entry per CDR3 protein. The sample holds 750,000 to 950,000 distinct CDR3 sequences, about 48% seen once. Sample: blood. Every receptor here comes from a man older than 75 in good health.

This clonotype was observed at least ten times. This rearrangement joins TRBV7-9 to TRBJ1-1; D might be TRBD1 (5 bases). Trimming stripped 5 bases from V and 5 bases from J, with 15 bases between. CDR1 and CDR2 (germline): SEHNR, FQNEAQ (reference sequence). The CDR3 length is 14 residues. In nucleotides, the CDR3 is TGTGCCAGCAGCGCCCTCGGTAAGGGGACTGAAGCTTTCTTT. Encoded protein: CASSALGKGTEAFF.

This clonotype showed up just a few times. The chain is built from TRBV20-1 and TRBJ2-5, with D tentatively TRBD1 (7 bases). Germline assignment: CDR1 DFQATT and CDR2 SNEGSKA (reference sequence). The CDR3 extends over 16 amino acids. V was cut by 1 base and J by 1 base, with 16 bases left in between. The CDR3 nucleotides are TGCAGTGCTAGAGGAGAACAGGGGACTCGCCAAGAGACCCAGTACTTC. Translating gives CSARGEQGTRQETQYF.

The chain carries TRBV18 and TRBJ2-3, with D unresolved. Germline V lookup: CDR1 KGHSH, CDR2 LQKENI. With 1 base removed from V and 6 bases from J, the gap between germline ends came to 11 bases. This CDR3 has 14 amino acids. CDR3 sequence (DNA): TGTGCCAGCTCACCACAACAGAGCAGGGATACGCAGTATTTT. Protein sequence: CASSPQQSRDTQYF.

The rearrangement uses TRBV12-3 or TRBV12-4 and TRBJ2-7, with D unresolved. The CDR3 extends over 14 amino acids. With 3 bases removed from V and 0 bases from J, the gap between germline ends came to 9 bases. DNA for the CDR3: TGTGCCAGCAGTTTCGGAACCTTCTCCTACGAGCAGTACTTC. This gives the protein CASSFGTFSYEQYF.

A few counts support this clonotype. The chain recombines TRBV29-1 with TRBJ2-7, with no clear D. The V gene lost 7 bases and the J gene lost 2 bases, with 9 bases spanning the gap. CDR3 length equals 11 residues. CDR1 and CDR2 from the germline V gene are SQVTM and ANQGSEA. The CDR3 DNA sequence: TGCAGCGCAGCCCGGGCCTACGAGCAGTACTTC. Translation: CSAARAYEQYF.

The chain combines TRBV28 with TRBJ1-1; D remains ambiguous. CDR1 MDHEN and CDR2 SYDVKM come from the germline V gene. V was clipped by 7 bases and J by 2 bases, with 14 bases between them. CDR3 length: 14 amino acids. This CDR3 is CASIPGTTNTEAFF. CDR3 sequence (DNA): TGTGCCAGCATCCCCGGAACAACTAACACTGAAGCTTTCTTT.

In the case of this clonotype: The CDR3 does not close with the conserved phenylalanine or tryptophan, likely indicating a read error. This chain joins TRBV5-1 and TRBJ1-4; D is unclear. V was cut by 0 bases and J by 5 bases, with 8 bases left in between. CDR1 is SGHRS and CDR2 is YFSETQ in the germline V gene. There are 14 residues in the CDR3. In DNA form, the CDR3 reads TGCGCCAGCAGCTTGGGATCCGGGAATGAAAAACTGTTTTCT. This gives the protein CASSLGSGNEKLFS.

This clonotype was seen only a few times. This chain connects TRBV5-6 to TRBJ2-7; 7 bases match TRBD2. The V segment lost 1 base and the J segment 2 bases; nucleotides outside the gene matches: 6. The CDR3 extends over 15 amino acids. Per germline, CDR1 SGHDT and CDR2 YYEEEE. DNA of the CDR3: TGTGCCAGCAGCTTGCCCGGGAGGACCCCCTACGAGCAGTACTTC. Its translation: CASSLPGRTPYEQYF.

This clonotype was seen only once. The chain recombines TRBV6-2 or TRBV6-3 with TRBJ2-1, with 8 nucleotides matching TRBD2. CDR1 is MNHEY and CDR2 is SVGEGT in the germline V gene. V was pared by 0 bases and J by 2 bases, with 6 bases of the junction left unmatched. This CDR3 has 17 residues. CDR3 nucleotides: TGTGCCAGCAGTTACTCGACAAACGGGAGGGCCTACAATGAGCAGTTCTTC. As protein: CASSYSTNGRAYNEQFF.

The chain's CDR3 is CASSVLAPSYEQYF. In DNA, the CDR3 is TGTGCCAGCAGTGTACTAGCGCCTTCCTACGAGCAGTACTTC. The rearrangement uses TRBV28 and TRBJ2-7; the match to TRBD2 covers 7 bases. V gave up 5 bases and J gave up 1 base; unmatched junction bases: 5. CDR3 size: 14 residues. The germline V gene has CDR1 MDHEN and CDR2 SYDVKM.

V is TRBV12-3 or TRBV12-4 and J is TRBJ2-3; 11 bases fit TRBD2. The CDR3 is 14 amino acids. V shed 5 bases, J shed 14 bases, and the junction held 12 bases outside the gene matches. Here the CDR3 DNA reads TGTGCCAGCAGTACTAGCGGGAGTTTCGGATACGCGTATTTT. It specifies CASSTSGSFGYAYF.

This clonotype showed up just a few times. The V gene is TRBV6-6, the J gene TRBJ1-4; D might be TRBD1 (5 bases). The CDR3 is 17 amino acids. The V gene's germline CDR1 is MNHNY and CDR2 SVGAGI (reference sequence). The V gene lost 0 bases and the J gene lost 8 bases, with 19 bases spanning the gap. The CDR3 coding sequence is TGTGCCAGCAGTTACTCTCGCGGGCCAGGGATGGGGGAAAAACTGTTTTTT. This sequence encodes CASSYSRGPGMGEKLFF.

This clonotype was counted between two and nine times. The rearrangement uses TRBV18 and TRBJ2-7; tentatively, D is TRBD1 (6 bases). This CDR3 region has 14 residues. Germline loops: CDR1 KGHSH, CDR2 LQKENI. With 5 bases removed from V and 3 bases from J, the gap between germline ends came to 14 bases. The CDR3 bases are TGTGCCAGCTCAACGACAGGCGCCTACTACGAGCAGTACTTC. This translates into CASSTTGAYYEQYF. Full variable domain (rest looked up from reference TRBV18 and TRBJ2-7): NAGVMQNPRHLVRRRGQEARLRCSPMKGHSHVYWYRQLPEEGLKFMVYLQKENIIDESGMPKERFSAEFPKEGPSILRIQQVVRGDSAAYFCASSTTGAYYEQYFGPGTRLTVT.

The chain is built from TRBV10-3 and TRBJ1-1; weak D call: TRBD1 (6 bases). The CDR3 extends over 13 amino acids. Germline V gene lookup returns CDR1 ENHRY and CDR2 SYGVKD. The V and J ends lost 7 bases and 1 base respectively, with 10 bases between them. CDR3 sequence: CAITPGQNTEAFF. The CDR3, as DNA: TGTGCCATCACCCCGGGACAGAACACTGAAGCTTTCTTT.

This clonotype appeared many times. This chain joins TRBV20-1 and TRBJ2-3; D is undetermined. The germline V gene has CDR1 DFQATT and CDR2 SNEGSKA (reference sequence). Trimming cost V 3 bases and J 5 bases, with 6 bases left between them. This CDR3 comprises 11 residues. CDR3 in amino acids: CSASSQDTQYF. CDR3 bases: TGCAGTGCTAGTTCACAAGATACGCAGTATTTT.

This clonotype turned up a few times. The V call is TRBV28, the J call TRBJ2-3, with TRBD2 matching over 9 bases. Germline V gene lookup returns CDR1 MDHEN and CDR2 SYDVKM. The J segment lost 14 bases and the V segment lost 5 bases, leaving 14 bases of the junction unmatched. The CDR3 is 14 residues long. The CDR3 reads CASSRTSEDRYAYF. Written as DNA, the CDR3 is TGTGCCAGCAGTCGGACTAGCGAGGACAGATACGCGTATTTT.

This clonotype was counted once. The gene calls are TRBV6-2 or TRBV6-3 and TRBJ2-5, with D perhaps matching TRBD1 or TRBD2 (5 bases each). Germline CDR1 reads MNHEY; CDR2 reads SVGEGT. Trimming pared 6 bases from V and 1 base from J, leaving 24 bases between. CDR3 length: 18 amino acids. The CDR3 sequence: CASSKGFGRGGPQETQYF. The CDR3 DNA sequence: TGTGCCAGCAGCAAGGGCTTCGGTCGGGGCGGACCCCAAGAGACCCAGTACTTC.

The rearrangement links TRBV7-9 to TRBJ1-2; TRBD1 matches 7 bases. The V gene's germline CDR1 is SEHNR and CDR2 FQNEAQ (reference sequence). The trim removed 3 bases at V and 8 bases at J, leaving 9 bases unmatched. This CDR3 is 14 amino acids long. The CDR3 DNA follows: TGTGCCAGCAGCTTGAGGGAGGCAGGGGGAGGCTACACCTTC. Translating it yields CASSLREAGGGYTF.

This clonotype has just a few counts. This rearrangement joins TRBV9 to TRBJ2-3; 9 bases are shared with TRBD2. The CDR3 is 15 residues long. Trimming cost V 8 bases and J 8 bases; bases outside gene matches: 15. CDR1 and CDR2 from the germline V gene are SGDLS and YYNGEE. The CDR3 loop reads CASTPGGLARRTQYF. The CDR3 nucleotides read TGTGCCAGTACCCCCGGTGGACTAGCGAGGCGTACGCAGTATTTT.

The chain couples TRBV2 to TRBJ1-2; tentative D call: TRBD1 (5 bases). CDR3 length: 12 amino acids. Germline V gives CDR1 SNHLY, CDR2 FYNNEI. V dropped 7 bases and J dropped 4 bases, with 10 bases sitting between them. The DNA for the CDR3 is TGTGCCAGCACCGACAGCCTCTATGGCTACACCTTC. Amino acid sequence: CASTDSLYGYTF.

V usage is TRBV5-1 and J usage is TRBJ2-3, with 7 nucleotides matching TRBD1. With 1 base clipped from V and 3 bases from J, the junction kept 14 bases outside the gene matches. The CDR3 loop spans 18 amino acids. Germline CDR1 SGHRS, CDR2 YFSETQ. The CDR3 region has the DNA TGCGCCAGCAGCTTGATGACAGGGCTGCTGCAGGGGACAGATACGCAGTATTTT. This gives the protein CASSLMTGLLQGTDTQYF.

The chain joins TRBV7-9 to TRBJ2-5; 8 nucleotides match TRBD1. With 1 base clipped from V and 4 bases from J, the junction kept 2 bases outside the gene matches. Germline loops: CDR1 SEHNR, CDR2 FQNEAQ (reference sequence). The CDR3 spans 14 residues. For the CDR3, the DNA is TGTGCCAGCAGCTTAGGCAGGGGGCCAGAGACCCAGTACTTC. It translates to CASSLGRGPETQYF.

This clonotype occurred a few times. The chain joins TRBV18 to TRBJ1-6; TRBD1 matches 9 bases. Germline-derived CDR1 and CDR2 are KGHSH and LQKENI. This CDR3 region has 15 residues. The J segment lost 7 bases and the V segment lost 4 bases, leaving 5 bases of the junction unmatched. The chain's CDR3 is CASSLGTGSNSPLHF. CDR3 bases: TGTGCCAGCTCACTAGGGACAGGGAGCAATTCACCCCTCCACTTT.

The gene calls are TRBV7-6 and TRBJ2-3; TRBD1 is a possible D gene (6 bases). V lost 4 bases and J 14 bases, leaving 31 bases between the germline ends. CDR1 SGHVS and CDR2 FNYEAQ come from the germline V gene. The CDR3 is 17 residues long. This CDR3 is CASSSPKAGRGDRYAYF. The CDR3 nucleotides are TGTGCCAGCAGCTCCCCTAAGGCGGGCAGGGGCGACAGATACGCGTATTTT.

The V call is TRBV6-4, the J call TRBJ2-6, with 8 bases matching TRBD1. The CDR3 is 18 residues long. Germline trimming cut 2 bases from V and 0 bases from J; bases unmatched to any gene: 6. Germline CDR1 is MRHNA and CDR2 is SNTAGT. The CDR3 loop reads CASSDQDRATSGANVLTF. The CDR3 region has the DNA TGTGCCAGCAGTGACCAGGACAGGGCCACCTCTGGGGCCAACGTCCTGACTTTC.

The gene calls are TRBV6-5 and TRBJ1-2; D gene ambiguous. The CDR3 covers 14 residues. Trimming shortened V by 3 bases and J by 4 bases, and 12 bases separated the two germline ends. Germline lookup yields CDR1 MNHEY and CDR2 SVGAGI. CDR3 residues: CASSYFPGSYGYTF. Here the CDR3 DNA reads TGTGCCAGCAGTTATTTTCCGGGAAGCTATGGCTACACCTTC.

The chain couples TRBV7-6 to TRBJ1-5; no clear D gene. V was clipped by 0 bases and J by 4 bases, with 7 bases between them. Germline CDR1 and CDR2: SGHVS and FNYEAQ. CDR3 size: 14 residues. The CDR3 is CASSLALGNQPQHF. DNA of the CDR3: TGTGCCAGCAGCTTAGCGCTCGGGAATCAGCCCCAGCATTTT.

The chain has TRBV11-2 and TRBJ2-3, with 11 bases fitting TRBD2. Per the germline V gene, CDR1 is SGHAT and CDR2 is FQNNGV. The V gene end was trimmed by 0 bases and the J gene end by 14 bases; junction bases not matched to a gene: 10. There are 15 residues in the CDR3. As DNA, the CDR3 is TGTGCCAGCAGCTTAGAACTAGCGGGAGTTAGATACGCGTATTTT. Residues: CASSLELAGVRYAYF. The full variable domain, completed using reference TRBV11-2 and TRBJ2-3, is EAGVAQSPRYKIIEKRQSVAFWCNPISGHATLYWYQQILGQGPKLLIQFQNNGVVDDSQLPKDRFSAERLKGVDSTLKIQPAKLEDSAVYLCASSLELAGVRYAYFGPGTRLTVL.

The chain couples TRBV7-2 to TRBJ2-1; D is uncertain. CDR1 and CDR2 from the germline V gene are SGHTA and FQGNSA. The CDR3 has 13 amino acids. The ends were cut back, 1 base at V and 15 bases at J, with 16 bases in the middle. The CDR3 region has the DNA TGTGCCAGCAGCTTAGTTGGCCTCTCGCCCCCGTTCTTC. Amino acid sequence: CASSLVGLSPPFF.

This chain connects TRBV13 to TRBJ2-4; the match to TRBD2 covers 11 bases. Germline V CDR1 and CDR2: PRHDT, FYEKMQ (reference sequence). Trimming removed 5 bases from V and 3 bases from J; junction bases left unmatched: 9. This CDR3 is 17 amino acids long. The CDR3 is CASSLPGLADHKNIQYF. The CDR3 nucleotides read TGTGCCAGCAGCCTCCCGGGACTAGCGGACCACAAAAACATTCAGTACTTC.